The 29 T cell receptor beta chains in this list originate from one sample, sequenced in a study of cytomegalovirus exposure and HLA in healthy donors. Use of 60 Vbeta and 13 Jbeta primers characterized the PCR. Clones were sequenced by immunoSEQ multiplex PCR, and TCRdb holds only the in-frame ones, with some missing. This table holds around 130,000 clones, less than 85% found once. The sequencing input was PBMCs. The receptor source for this set is a woman aged 40 to 50 in good health and CMV-seropositive.

The table lists this clone with a few counts. The CDR3 is CSVRTGVTGELFF. CDR3 in DNA: TGCAGCGTGAGGACAGGGGTCACCGGGGAGCTGTTTTTT. The rearrangement links TRBV29-1 to TRBJ2-2, with 9 bases lining up with TRBD1. In germline, CDR1 is SQVTM, CDR2 ANQGSEA. The CDR3 totals 13 residues. Losses at the gene ends were 6 bases for V and 4 bases for J; bases not matched to a gene: 3.

The chain employs TRBV7-9 and TRBJ2-7; D may be TRBD1 (6 bases). Between the trimmed V and J ends, which lost 5 bases and 0 bases, there was a span of 20 bases. Germline-derived CDR1 and CDR2 are SEHNR and FQNEAQ (reference sequence). The CDR3 has 17 residues. CDR3: CASSARVIRGSSYEQYF. The CDR3 DNA reads as TGTGCCAGCAGCGCACGGGTTATAAGGGGGAGCTCCTACGAGCAGTACTTC.

Regarding this clone: At one of its ends the junction is not consistent with the germline gene, which may arise from a read error. The chain links TRBV5-5 to TRBJ1-3, with D unresolved. Germline-derived CDR1 and CDR2 are SGHKS and YYEKEE (reference sequence). The CDR3 extends over 17 amino acids. As DNA, the CDR3 is TGTGCCAGCAGCTTGGTCGGGGTTCCTGGCTCTGGAAACATCATATATTTT. It codes for CASSLVGVPGSGNIIYF.

The chain carries TRBV9 and TRBJ2-3; weak D call: TRBD2 (7 bases). V lost 2 bases to trimming and J lost 6 bases, with 13 bases between them. The CDR3 totals 14 residues. Germline V gene sequence: CDR1 SGDLS, CDR2 YYNGEE. CDR3 amino acids: CASSVGGAHDTQYF. The CDR3 DNA is TGTGCCAGCAGCGTTGGGGGGGCCCACGATACGCAGTATTTT.

CDR3 in DNA: TGTGCCAGCAGGGTTAGCGGGGGGGACACCGGGGAGCTGTTTTTT. It codes for CASRVSGGDTGELFF. The chain combines TRBV2 with TRBJ2-2, with 11 positions matching TRBD2. V lost 6 bases, J lost 3 bases, and 3 bases stayed unmatched. The germline CDR1 and CDR2 sequences are SNHLY and FYNNEI. This CDR3 has 15 amino acids.

The chain recombines TRBV14 with TRBJ1-1, with D perhaps TRBD1 (6 bases). V dropped 1 base and J dropped 4 bases, with 13 bases sitting between them. In germline, CDR1 is SGHDN, CDR2 FVKESK. The CDR3 is made up of 15 amino acids. In DNA, the CDR3 is TGTGCCAGCAGCCAAGGCTTGGGGGCGGGCACTGAAGCTTTCTTT. The encoded protein is CASSQGLGAGTEAFF.

This clone appeared once. The CDR3, as DNA: TGTGCCAGCAGTAGACAGGGGATCGAGCAGTACTTC. Amino acids: CASSRQGIEQYF. The chain links TRBV6-5 to TRBJ2-7; 8 bases are a match to TRBD1. Germline-derived CDR1 and CDR2 are MNHEY and SVGAGI. Unmatched junction bases numbered 3, after V lost 5 bases and J lost 6 bases. The CDR3 loop spans 12 amino acids.

This rearrangement joins TRBV4-1 to TRBJ2-1; D remains ambiguous. The V gene's germline CDR1 is MGHRA and CDR2 YSYEKL. CDR3 length: 15 residues. The V gene lost 4 bases and the J gene lost 1 base, with 11 bases spanning the gap. CDR3 bases: TGCGCCAGCAGCCTTACTATAAGATCCTACAATGAGCAGTTCTTC. It codes for CASSLTIRSYNEQFF.

The chain links TRBV5-1 to TRBJ1-2; no definite D call. This CDR3 region has 13 residues. The germline gives CDR1 SGHRS, CDR2 YFSETQ. Deletions cut 4 bases from V and 4 bases from J, with 11 bases between. DNA for the CDR3: TGCGCCAGCAGCGTGGACTCAATCTATGGCTACACCTTC. Encoded protein: CASSVDSIYGYTF.

The gene calls are TRBV7-9 and TRBJ1-1; D is unclear. Germline V gene lookup returns CDR1 SEHNR and CDR2 FQNEAQ (reference sequence). The CDR3 extends over 15 amino acids. CDR3 protein: CVESGSLDSNTEAFF. CDR3 nucleotides: TGTGTCGAGAGCGGCAGTCTGGACTCGAACACTGAAGCTTTCTTT.

The sample holds one count of this clone. The rearrangement uses TRBV2 and TRBJ2-2; 7 bases line up with TRBD1. V lost 6 bases and J lost 2; bases outside the gene matches: 6. CDR3 length: 15 amino acids. CDR1 SNHLY and CDR2 FYNNEI come from the germline V gene. This CDR3 reads CASRKDRPNTGELFF. In nucleotides, the CDR3 is TGTGCCAGCAGGAAGGACAGGCCCAACACCGGGGAGCTGTTTTTT. Full variable domain (outside the CDR3, taken from reference TRBV2 and TRBJ2-2): EPEVTQTPSHQVTQMGQEVILRCVPISNHLYFYWYRQILGQKVEFLVSFYNNEISEKSEIFDDQFSVERPDGSNFTLKIRSTKLEDSAMYFCASRKDRPNTGELFFGEGSRLTVL.

V and J are TRBV5-1 and TRBJ2-2; weak D call: TRBD1 (5 bases). V lost 6 bases, J lost 3 bases, and 18 bases lay in between. The CDR3 has 16 amino acids. From germline, CDR1 is SGHRS and CDR2 YFSETQ. CDR3 residues: CASNPLTDYYTGELFF. The CDR3 nucleotides are TGCGCCAGCAACCCATTGACAGATTATTACACCGGGGAGCTGTTTTTT.

This chain connects TRBV7-2 to TRBJ1-2; no firm D call. Looked up from germline, CDR1 is SGHTA and CDR2 is FQGNSA. Trimming shortened V by 1 base and J by 3 bases, and 9 bases separated the two germline ends. The CDR3 is made up of 14 amino acids. The CDR3 DNA reads TGTGCCAGCAGCTTAGACGCAGGCTACTATGGCTACACCTTC. Translated: CASSLDAGYYGYTF.

The chain combines TRBV7-9 with TRBJ2-7, with D possibly being TRBD1 (6 bases). V was shortened by 5 bases and J by 3 bases, with 11 bases between the two germline ends. Germline V CDR1 and CDR2: SEHNR, FQNEAQ (reference sequence). The length of the CDR3 is 13 residues. The CDR3 spells CASSTGQIYEQYF. As DNA, the CDR3 is TGTGCCAGCAGCACCGGACAGATCTACGAGCAGTACTTC.

This clone turned up a few times. The chain has TRBV5-1 and TRBJ2-3; unclear D gene. V dropped 0 bases and J dropped 0 bases, with 11 bases sitting between them. Germline V gives CDR1 SGHRS, CDR2 YFSETQ. The CDR3 runs 16 residues. CDR3 sequence: CASSLVGPVSTDTQYF. In nucleotides, the CDR3 is TGCGCCAGCAGCTTGGTTGGGCCCGTAAGCACAGATACGCAGTATTTT.

The chain recombines TRBV6-1 with TRBJ2-5; 7 bases are a match to TRBD2. After removal of 4 bases from V and 8 bases from J, the junction contained 13 bases not matched to a gene. In germline, CDR1 is MNHNS, CDR2 SASEGT. This CDR3 is built from 15 residues. CDR3 sequence: CASSGGLGTRRTQYF. For the CDR3, the DNA is TGTGCCAGCAGTGGTGGACTAGGGACTCGGAGAACCCAGTACTTC.

The chain combines TRBV5-1 with TRBJ1-1; 8 nucleotides agree with TRBD1. The V and J ends lost 3 bases and 1 base, in that order; junction bases with no gene match: 8. Germline V CDR1 and CDR2: SGHRS, YFSETQ. CDR3 length equals 16 residues. For the CDR3, the DNA is TGCGCCAGCAGCTGGGGGACAGGACAACCGAACACTGAAGCTTTCTTT. Amino acid sequence: CASSWGTGQPNTEAFF.

This clone was detected only once. This may arise from a read error, as a much more abundant clone is one base away. The J gene is TRBJ1-2, the V gene TRBV4-1; D may be TRBD1 (6 bases). The CDR3 extends over 15 amino acids. Trimming cost V 1 base and J 5 bases, with 14 bases left between them. Per the germline V gene, CDR1 is MGHRA and CDR2 is YSYEKL. CDR3 loop: CASSQVPGAGYGYTF. As DNA, the CDR3 is TGCGCCAGCAGCCAAGTCCCAGGGGCCGGGTATGGCTACACCTTC.

The gene calls are TRBV7-2 and TRBJ1-6; possible D gene TRBD1, 5 bases. CDR1 SGHTA and CDR2 FQGNSA come from the germline V gene. Trimming shortened V by 5 bases and J by 10 bases, and 21 bases separated the two germline ends. The length of the CDR3 is 16 residues. CDR3 DNA: TGTGCCAGCAGCCAAGTCCGACAGACCAGGTTCTCACCCCTCCACTTT. This translates into CASSQVRQTRFSPLHF.

This sequence joins TRBV29-1 and TRBJ2-5; weak D call: TRBD2 (7 bases). CDR3 length: 16 residues. Trimming pared 3 bases from V and 4 bases from J, leaving 21 bases between. Germline V gene sequence: CDR1 SQVTM, CDR2 ANQGSEA. CDR3 in DNA: TGCAGCGTTGACGCCGGCCGAGGGGGGGCCTCAGAGACCCAGTACTTC. Translating gives CSVDAGRGGASETQYF.

Turning to this clone: Other DNA sequences in the sample encode the same CDR3. The gene calls are TRBV6-1 and TRBJ1-5; 7 positions match TRBD1. CDR3 size: 14 residues. The V gene's germline CDR1 is MNHNS and CDR2 SASEGT. The V gene end was trimmed by 3 bases and the J gene end by 7 bases; junction bases not matched to a gene: 6. Here the CDR3 reads CASSEQGEAQPQHF. CDR3 in DNA: TGTGCCAGCAGTGAGCAGGGGGAAGCGCAGCCCCAGCATTTT.

The chain carries TRBV4-3 and TRBJ2-1, with 8 positions matching TRBD2. The V segment lost 1 base and the J segment 7 bases; nucleotides outside the gene matches: 9. The CDR3 extends over 16 amino acids. Germline V gene lookup returns CDR1 LGHNA and CDR2 YSLEER. The CDR3 loop is CASSQAGLAGRNEQFF. CDR3 bases: TGCGCCAGCAGCCAAGCCGGGCTAGCGGGCCGTAATGAGCAGTTCTTC.

V usage is TRBV5-6 and J usage is TRBJ1-3, with unresolved D. Germline-derived CDR1 and CDR2 are SGHDT and YYEEEE. Trimming took off 0 bases at V and 0 bases at J, with 13 bases between the two ends. The CDR3 is made up of 17 amino acids. Written as DNA, the CDR3 is TGTGCCAGCAGCTTGGGTCGCGGCGGGCTCTCTGGAAACACCATATATTTT. Its protein is CASSLGRGGLSGNTIYF.

The chain carries TRBV27 and TRBJ1-5; no clear D. V was pared by 0 bases and J by 3 bases, with 9 bases between. The CDR3 length is 15 residues. Germline CDR1 MNHEY, CDR2 SMNVEV (reference sequence). The CDR3 here is CASSLSNINNQPQHF. The CDR3 DNA sequence: TGTGCCAGCAGTTTATCTAACATTAACAATCAGCCCCAGCATTTT.

V and J are TRBV19 and TRBJ2-1; the D gene is possibly TRBD1 (6 bases). The CDR3 totals 13 residues. CDR1 and CDR2 from the germline V gene are LNHDA and SQIVND (reference sequence). Trimming took 5 bases from V and 4 from J, leaving 9 bases between them. The CDR3 here is CASSSQGYNEQFF. CDR3 in DNA: TGTGCCAGTAGTTCCCAGGGGTACAATGAGCAGTTCTTC. The full variable domain, with the rest looked up from reference TRBV19 and TRBJ2-1, is DGGITQSPKYLFRKEGQNVTLSCEQNLNHDAMYWYRQDPGQGLRLIYYSQIVNDFQKGDIAEGYSVSREKKESFPLTVTSAQKNPTAFYLCASSSQGYNEQFFGPGTRLTVL.

V gene TRBV28 combines with J gene TRBJ2-5; TRBD2 aligns across 8 bases. The CDR3 contains 15 residues. The germline gives CDR1 MDHEN, CDR2 SYDVKM. V was pared by 3 bases and J by 5 bases, with 8 bases of the junction left unmatched. CDR3 nucleotides: TGTGCCAGCAGTTTGGGAGGCGGGAGGAGGGAGACCCAGTACTTC. Protein product: CASSLGGGRRETQYF.

CDR3 DNA sequence: TGTGCCAGCAGTGACCCGTACAATGAGCAGTTCTTC. It translates to CASSDPYNEQFF. The V gene is TRBV2, the J gene TRBJ2-1; D gene uncertain. There are 12 residues in the CDR3. Deletions cut 3 bases from V and 4 bases from J, with 4 bases between. Per germline, CDR1 SNHLY and CDR2 FYNNEI. Supplemented by reference TRBV2 and TRBJ2-1, the full variable domain reads EPEVTQTPSHQVTQMGQEVILRCVPISNHLYFYWYRQILGQKVEFLVSFYNNEISEKSEIFDDQFSVERPDGSNFTLKIRSTKLEDSAMYFCASSDPYNEQFFGPGTRLTVL.

This clone occurred a few times. This chain uses TRBV6-6 with TRBJ2-5; possible D gene TRBD2, 6 bases. CDR1 is MNHNY and CDR2 is SVGAGI in the germline V gene (reference sequence). This CDR3 has 12 amino acids. The ends were cut back, 6 bases at V and 4 bases at J, with 9 bases in the middle. CDR3 loop: CASRDYGETQYF. DNA for the CDR3: TGTGCCAGCAGGGACTATGGAGAGACCCAGTACTTC.

The chain combines TRBV28 with TRBJ2-3; 11 bases line up with TRBD2. Looked up from germline, CDR1 is MDHEN and CDR2 is SYDVKM. CDR3 length equals 18 residues. J was trimmed by 5 bases and V by 6 bases; bases with no gene match: 16. The CDR3 protein is CASRGGSVSGRGGDTQYF. CDR3 in DNA: TGTGCCAGCAGGGGAGGGTCCGTTAGCGGGAGGGGTGGAGATACGCAGTATTTT.